What follows describes a single T cell receptor (beta chain). This entry belongs to a study of T-cell memory formation after mild COVID-19. Study information: The study found TCR clusters largely donor specific.

Each CDR3 protein gets one entry after TCRdb re-called the 5' RACE reads with MiXCR. The sample yields about 470,000 distinct CDR3 sequences, around 25% seen once. The V and J ends lost 3 bases and 0 bases respectively, with 11 bases between them. CDR1 is KGHDR, CDR2 SFDVKD, per germline. The CDR3 runs to 15 residues. V usage is TRBV24-1 and J usage is TRBJ2-7; possibly TRBD2 for D (6 bases). The sequenced sample was PBMCs or a T cell subset sorted from them (not recorded which). This receptor was identified in an adult woman who had mild COVID-19 (a few samples of this study predate the infection). Cell type and time point are not known. CDR3 sequence (DNA): TGTGCCACCAGTGATCGGGGGACTCCCTCCTACGAGCAGTACTTC. Translation: CATSDRGTPSYEQYF.